The 27 T cell receptor beta chains reported below all come from one sample, sequenced in a study of blood T cell repertoires in COVID-19. The method was immunoSEQ multiplex PCR; TCRdb's version includes in-frame clones alone and lacks a portion of them. The repertoire holds over 100,000 clones, around 82% seen once, with 5.5% to 8.5% in the top ten. The sample comprised peripheral blood. Receptors were obtained from a woman aged 45 to 65 with acute or convalescent COVID-19.

Only one count was recorded for this clone. J is TRBJ2-5 and V is TRBV28, with 7 bases lining up with TRBD2. The CDR3 loop spans 17 amino acids. V shed 6 bases and J 2 bases; nucleotides not matched to a gene: 15. From germline, CDR1 is MDHEN and CDR2 SYDVKM. Here the CDR3 DNA reads TGTGCCAGCAGCTCCGTCGGAGCGGGGCTAGAGCAAGAGACCCAGTACTTC. Its protein is CASSSVGAGLEQETQYF. The full variable domain, its missing parts supplied by reference TRBV28 and TRBJ2-5, is DVKVTQSSRYLVKRTGEKVFLECVQDMDHENMFWYRQDPGLGLRLIYFSYDVKMKEKGDIPEGYSVSREKKERFSLILESASTNQTSMYLCASSSVGAGLEQETQYFGPGTRLLVL.

This chain joins TRBV4-2 and TRBJ2-2; 10 positions agree with TRBD2. V was pared by 3 bases and J by 2 bases, with 3 bases of the junction left unmatched. This CDR3 contains 16 residues. Looked up from germline, CDR1 is LGHNA and CDR2 is YNFKEQ. CDR3 in DNA: TGTGCCAGCAGCCAGGGACTAGCGCGAAACACCGGGGAGCTGTTTTTT. Protein product: CASSQGLARNTGELFF.

V is TRBV5-1 and J is TRBJ1-2; D is ambiguous. Germline V gene sequence: CDR1 SGHRS, CDR2 YFSETQ. The CDR3 extends over 14 amino acids. Trimming left V 1 base short and J 1 base short, with 8 bases between. CDR3 nucleotide sequence: TGCGCCAGCAGCTTGAGGCAGGATAACTATGGCTACACCTTC. Amino acids: CASSLRQDNYGYTF.

The rearrangement joins TRBV28 to TRBJ1-4; D is unresolved. The CDR3 loop spans 15 amino acids. The V and J ends lost 6 bases and 4 bases respectively, with 15 bases between them. Germline CDR1 MDHEN, CDR2 SYDVKM. The DNA for the CDR3 is TGTGCCAGCAGCCCTGGTGAGCTCCTTAATGAAAAACTGTTTTTT. Translation gives CASSPGELLNEKLFF. Supplemented by reference TRBV28 and TRBJ1-4, the full variable domain reads DVKVTQSSRYLVKRTGEKVFLECVQDMDHENMFWYRQDPGLGLRLIYFSYDVKMKEKGDIPEGYSVSREKKERFSLILESASTNQTSMYLCASSPGELLNEKLFFGSGTQLSVL.

The V and J genes are TRBV5-5 and TRBJ2-5; 13 bases are a match to TRBD2. V lost 0 bases to trimming and J lost 5 bases; unmatched junction nucleotides: 4. The CDR3 spans 16 residues. CDR1 is SGHKS, CDR2 YYEKEE, per germline (reference sequence). In nucleotides, the CDR3 is TGTGCCAGCAGCTTGGCCCCGACTAGCGGGGGGGAGACCCAGTACTTC. Protein product: CASSLAPTSGGETQYF.

The CDR3 sequence is CASSLLDSSAGYTF. As DNA, the CDR3 is TGTGCCAGCAGTTTATTGGACAGCTCGGCTGGCTACACCTTC. V usage is TRBV28 and J usage is TRBJ1-2, with TRBD1 as a possible D gene (6 bases). V lost 1 base and J 7 bases, leaving 13 bases between the germline ends. Per germline, CDR1 MDHEN and CDR2 SYDVKM. CDR3 length equals 14 residues.

The rearrangement links TRBV5-1 to TRBJ1-1; D is perhaps TRBD1 (5 bases). Germline loops: CDR1 SGHRS, CDR2 YFSETQ. Trimming cost V 4 bases and J 0 bases, with 16 bases left between them. The CDR3 has 16 residues. CDR3 protein: CASSIMPGLMNTEAFF. CDR3 DNA: TGCGCCAGCAGCATAATGCCGGGACTTATGAACACTGAAGCTTTCTTT.

The rearrangement joins TRBV2 to TRBJ1-6; D is ambiguous. V lost 1 base and J 9 bases, leaving 13 bases between the germline ends. Germline V gene sequence: CDR1 SNHLY, CDR2 FYNNEI. The CDR3 runs to 15 residues. The CDR3 bases are TGTGCCAGCAGTGAAGTAAGCGGCTCCCCTTCACCCCTCCACTTT. The encoded protein is CASSEVSGSPSPLHF.

This chain joins TRBV6-4 and TRBJ2-1; 7 bases are shared with TRBD2. CDR1 is MRHNA, CDR2 SNTAGT, per germline. The CDR3 contains 15 residues. V was pared by 8 bases and J by 2 bases, with 9 bases of the junction left unmatched. Here the CDR3 DNA reads TGTGCCAGCGCGGTTGGGGCGGGGGCCTACAATGAGCAGTTCTTC. Its protein product is CASAVGAGAYNEQFF.

This clone came up once. Other DNA sequences from this sample encode an identical CDR3 as well. This rearrangement joins TRBV3-1 (or the pseudogene TRBV3-2) to TRBJ1-3; possible D gene TRBD1, 6 bases. V was shortened by 1 base and J by 1 base, with 8 bases between the two germline ends. The CDR3 covers 15 residues. The germline gives CDR1 LGHDT, CDR2 YNNKEL (reference sequence). CDR3 region: CASSQVGGSGNTIYF. In DNA form, the CDR3 reads TGTGCCAGCAGCCAAGTAGGGGGATCTGGAAACACCATATATTTT.

The chain recombines TRBV24-1 with TRBJ2-3; D possibly corresponds to TRBD1 (6 bases). The CDR3 runs 13 residues. Trimming cost V 9 bases and J 2 bases, with 11 bases left between them. CDR1 and CDR2 (germline): KGHDR, SFDVKD. CDR3 in DNA: TGTGCCACCGGGCGGACAGCCACAGATACGCAGTATTTT. Translation gives CATGRTATDTQYF.

The count of this clone is one. The gene calls are TRBV10-1 and TRBJ1-4, with a possible D match to TRBD1 (6 bases). V was pared by 4 bases and J by 7 bases, with 13 bases between. The CDR3 consists of 14 residues. Germline V gene lookup returns CDR1 WNHNN and CDR2 SYGVQD (reference sequence). The CDR3: CASSGTASAEKLFF. The CDR3 DNA is TGCGCCAGCAGTGGGACAGCCTCGGCTGAAAAACTGTTTTTT.

This clone was observed a single time. V gene TRBV5-5 combines with J gene TRBJ1-2; the D gene is possibly TRBD1 (6 bases). The CDR3 extends over 17 amino acids. Germline assignment: CDR1 SGHKS and CDR2 YYEKEE (reference sequence). The V and J ends lost 0 bases and 4 bases respectively, with 19 bases between them. The CDR3 DNA follows: TGTGCCAGCAGCTTGGGGGGGAACCCAGGGGCCTCCTATGGCTACACCTTC. It specifies CASSLGGNPGASYGYTF.

V and J are TRBV7-9 and TRBJ2-5; 9 bases fit TRBD2. Germline CDR1 and CDR2: SEHNR and FQNEAQ (reference sequence). V lost 5 bases and J lost 5; bases outside the gene matches: 21. CDR3 length: 19 amino acids. CDR3 sequence: CASSPLLGGLAGRGETQYF. In nucleotides, the CDR3 is TGTGCCAGCAGCCCCCTTCTGGGGGGGCTAGCGGGGCGAGGGGAGACCCAGTACTTC.

A few counts support this clone. This chain connects TRBV7-2 to TRBJ1-2; possible D gene TRBD1, 6 bases. Per the germline V gene, CDR1 is SGHTA and CDR2 is FQGNSA. Trimming shortened V by 7 bases and J by 4 bases, and 16 bases separated the two germline ends. The CDR3 is 14 residues long. The CDR3 DNA is TGTGCCAGCACCTCCGGTCAGGGGCCCTATGGCTACACCTTC. Translation: CASTSGQGPYGYTF.

This clone was observed a single time. This sequence joins TRBV2 and TRBJ2-1, with no clear D. V dropped 6 bases and J dropped 8 bases, with 8 bases sitting between them. The germline V gene has CDR1 SNHLY and CDR2 FYNNEI. The CDR3 is 11 residues long. The CDR3 loop reads CASRYADEQFF. The CDR3, as DNA: TGTGCCAGCAGGTACGCGGATGAGCAGTTCTTC.

Here the CDR3 reads CASSIQQYRNQPQHF. CDR3 DNA sequence: TGTGCCAGTAGTATCCAACAGTATCGCAATCAGCCCCAGCATTTT. J is TRBJ1-5 and V is TRBV19; D ambiguous. The CDR3 is made up of 15 amino acids. Trimming cost V 3 bases and J 2 bases, with 11 bases left between them. The V gene's germline CDR1 is LNHDA and CDR2 SQIVND (reference sequence).

The chain carries TRBV7-8 and TRBJ2-5; 7 positions agree with TRBD1. This CDR3 has 13 residues. Unmatched junction bases numbered 8, after V lost 6 bases and J lost 7 bases. Germline lookup yields CDR1 SGHVS and CDR2 FQNEAQ. CDR3 nucleotides: TGTGCCAGCAGTTTTACAGGGGCGAGGACCCAGTACTTC. Amino acids: CASSFTGARTQYF.

The chain combines TRBV4-1 with TRBJ1-1; perhaps TRBD1 as D (6 bases). V lost 1 base and J 5 bases, leaving 14 bases between the germline ends. The length of the CDR3 is 15 residues. Per germline, CDR1 MGHRA and CDR2 YSYEKL. CDR3 amino acids: CASSQGGGALTEAFF. For the CDR3, the DNA is TGCGCCAGCAGCCAAGGCGGGGGGGCGCTTACTGAAGCTTTCTTT.

The V call is TRBV5-5, the J call TRBJ1-2; D possibly corresponds to TRBD1 (6 bases). The germline V gene has CDR1 SGHKS and CDR2 YYEKEE (reference sequence). V was pared by 2 bases and J by 0 bases, with 11 bases between. This CDR3 is built from 15 residues. Written as DNA, the CDR3 is TGTGCCAGCAGCTTACAGGGCTCAGCTAACTATGGCTACACCTTC. Translating gives CASSLQGSANYGYTF.

The CDR3: CASSPPGGNYGYTF. CDR3 coding DNA: TGTGCCAGCAGCCCCCCGGGGGGTAACTATGGCTACACCTTC. This rearrangement joins TRBV7-3 to TRBJ1-2; tentatively, D is TRBD1 (5 bases). V was trimmed by 5 bases and J by 1 base, leaving 11 bases between them. CDR3 length equals 14 residues. Germline V gene data show CDR1 as SGHTA and CDR2 as FQGTGA.

CDR3 DNA: TGTGCCAGCAGCCCCGCGGGCGATAACTATGGCTACACCTTC. Its protein product is CASSPAGDNYGYTF. The rearrangement uses TRBV11-3 and TRBJ1-2; D not resolved. This CDR3 is built from 14 residues. The V and J ends lost 5 bases and 1 base respectively, with 11 bases between them. The germline CDR1 and CDR2 sequences are SGHNT and YENEEA.

Only one count was recorded for this clone. This rearrangement joins TRBV6-5 to TRBJ1-1; D remains ambiguous. Deletions cut 2 bases from V and 0 bases from J, with 10 bases between. The CDR3 runs 15 residues. Germline-derived CDR1 and CDR2 are MNHEY and SVGAGI. CDR3 in DNA: TGTGCCAGCAGTTACGGTGCAGGATTGAACACTGAAGCTTTCTTT. Translated: CASSYGAGLNTEAFF.

The V call is TRBV27, the J call TRBJ2-1; a weak D match, TRBD2 (6 bases). Germline values: CDR1 MNHEY, CDR2 SMNVEV (reference sequence). V was pared by 10 bases and J by 0 bases, with 19 bases between. The CDR3 sequence is 16 residues long. CDR3 residues: CATLRGTRSSYNEQFF. The CDR3 DNA reads TGTGCCACCCTGCGGGGAACAAGATCCTCCTACAATGAGCAGTTCTTC.

The chain couples TRBV28 to TRBJ1-4; 7 positions match TRBD1. With V trimmed by 3 bases and J by 8 bases, 9 bases remained unmatched. Germline lookup yields CDR1 MDHEN and CDR2 SYDVKM. CDR3 size: 15 residues. This chain's CDR3 is CASSLPTGLFEKLFF. CDR3 coding DNA: TGTGCCAGCAGTTTGCCGACAGGGCTTTTCGAAAAACTGTTTTTT.

CDR3 protein: CASSKPGTGVFIEAFF. For the CDR3, the DNA is TGTGCCAGCAGTAAGCCCGGGACAGGGGTTTTCATAGAAGCTTTCTTT. The chain links TRBV25-1 to TRBJ1-1, with 10 bases aligning to TRBD1. The CDR3 is 16 amino acids. Germline V gene lookup returns CDR1 MGHDK and CDR2 SYGVNS. J gave up 8 bases and V 5 bases, and 14 bases lay outside the gene matches.

This clone is a singleton in its sample. The chain joins TRBV14 to TRBJ1-4; possibly TRBD1 for D (5 bases). Germline CDR1 reads SGHDN; CDR2 reads FVKESK. Trimming removed 3 bases at V and 8 bases at J, with 10 bases between. The CDR3 covers 13 residues. CDR3 sequence: CASSHGGSEKLFF. The CDR3, as DNA: TGTGCCAGCAGCCATGGGGGGTCCGAAAAACTGTTTTTT.